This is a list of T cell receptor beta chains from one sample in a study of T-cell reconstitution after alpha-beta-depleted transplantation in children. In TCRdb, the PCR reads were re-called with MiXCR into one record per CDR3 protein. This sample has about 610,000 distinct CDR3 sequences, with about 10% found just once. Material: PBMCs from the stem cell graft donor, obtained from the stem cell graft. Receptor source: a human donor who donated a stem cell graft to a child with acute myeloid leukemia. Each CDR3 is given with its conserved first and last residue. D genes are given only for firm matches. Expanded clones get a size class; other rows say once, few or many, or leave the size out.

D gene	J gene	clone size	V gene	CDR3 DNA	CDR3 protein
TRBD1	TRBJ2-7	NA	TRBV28	TGTGCCAGCAGTTTAGCAGGGGACAGGTACGAGCAGTACTTC	CASSLAGDRYEQYF
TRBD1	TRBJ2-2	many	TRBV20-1	TGCAGTGCTCTTCACAGGGGGGCCGGGGAGCTGTTTTTT	CSALHRGAGELFF
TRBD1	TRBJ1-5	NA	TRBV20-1	TGCAGTGCTAGATCCCCGGGACAGCGATACAATCAGCCCCAGCATTTT	CSARSPGQRYNQPQHF
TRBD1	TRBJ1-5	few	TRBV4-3	TGCGCCAGCAGCCAACAGGGGGACAATCAGCCCCAGCATTTT	CASSQQGDNQPQHF
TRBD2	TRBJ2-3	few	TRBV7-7	TGTGCTAGCAGTCCGACTAGCGGGTGGGGTGATACGCAGTATTTT	CASSPTSGWGDTQYF
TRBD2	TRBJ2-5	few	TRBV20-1	TGCAGTGCTAGAGATGGAGGACTAGATAAAGAGACCCAGTACTTC	CSARDGGLDKETQYF
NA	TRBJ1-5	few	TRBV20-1	TGCAGTGCTAGAGAGGGGAATAGCAATCAGCCCCAGCATTTT	CSAREGNSNQPQHF
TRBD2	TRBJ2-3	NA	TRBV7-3	TGTGCCAGCAGCTTTTACGGCGGGGGTGAGGGCACAGATACGCAGTATTTT	CASSFYGGGEGTDTQYF
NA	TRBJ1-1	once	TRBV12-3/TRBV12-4	TGTGCCAGCAGTACGGGACGGACACAGAGACCGAACACTGAAGCTTTCTTT	CASSTGRTQRPNTEAFF
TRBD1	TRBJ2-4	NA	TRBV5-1	TGCGCCAGCAGCCCGGACAGGGCGGACATTCAGTACTTC	CASSPDRADIQYF
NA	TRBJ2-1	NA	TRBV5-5	TGTGCCAGCAGAGCCGTTGAAAGCTCCTACAATGAGCAGTTCTTC	CASRAVESSYNEQFF
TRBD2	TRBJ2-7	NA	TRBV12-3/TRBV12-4	TGTGCCAGCGGCCAGACGACTAGCGGGTCCTACGAGCAGTACTTC	CASGQTTSGSYEQYF
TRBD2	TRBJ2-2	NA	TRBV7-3	TGTGCCAGCAGCTCGGGAGGGCCGGGGACCGGGGAGCTGTTTTTT	CASSSGGPGTGELFF
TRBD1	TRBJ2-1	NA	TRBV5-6	TGTGCCAGCAGCTTGGTCGGGACAGGAATCGAGGGTGAGCAGTTCTTC	CASSLVGTGIEGEQFF
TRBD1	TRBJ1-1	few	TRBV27	TGTGCCAGCAGTACCCCCAGGGGGCGGGTCACTGAAGCTTTCTTT	CASSTPRGRVTEAFF
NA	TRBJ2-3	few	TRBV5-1	TGCGCCAGCAGCTTGGACGGGAGAGAGGGAGATACGCAGTATTTT	CASSLDGREGDTQYF
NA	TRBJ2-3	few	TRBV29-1	TGCAGCGTTGAAGCGGGAGTAACAGATACGCAGTATTTT	CSVEAGVTDTQYF
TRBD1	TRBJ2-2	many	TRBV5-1	TGCGCCAGCAGCCTCGGACAGGGCGTGACCGGGGAGCTGTTTTTT	CASSLGQGVTGELFF
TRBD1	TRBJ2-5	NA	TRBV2	TGTGCCAGCACTGTGACAGGGAGAGAGACCCAGTACTTC	CASTVTGRETQYF
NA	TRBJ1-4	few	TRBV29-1	TGCAGCGTTGAGGGACGGAGTAATGAAAAACTGTTTTTT	CSVEGRSNEKLFF
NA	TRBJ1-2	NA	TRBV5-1	TGCGCCAGCAGCGCAAACGGACAGAACTATGGCTACACCTTC	CASSANGQNYGYTF
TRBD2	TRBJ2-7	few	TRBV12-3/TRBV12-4	TGTGCCAGCAGTTTCGGGCGGGAGGGCCACTACGAGCAGTACTTC	CASSFGREGHYEQYF
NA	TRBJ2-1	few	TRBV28	TGTGCCAGCAGTTTGGGTAACAACAATGAGCAGTTCTTC	CASSLGNNNEQFF
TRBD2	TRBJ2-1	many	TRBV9	TGTGCCAGCAGCCCCAGGGGACTAGCCTACAATGAGCAGTTCTTC	CASSPRGLAYNEQFF
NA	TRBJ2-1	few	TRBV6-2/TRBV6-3	TGTGCCAGCAGTTTAACAGCCTCGGAGCAGTTCTTC	CASSLTASEQFF
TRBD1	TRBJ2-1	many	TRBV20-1	TGCAGTGCTCAGCCCCGGGACAGGGTTGGGCGTGAGCAGTTCTTC	CSAQPRDRVGREQFF
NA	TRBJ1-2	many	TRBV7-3	TGTGCCAGCAGCTCTGACGGGAACTATGGCTACACCTTC	CASSSDGNYGYTF
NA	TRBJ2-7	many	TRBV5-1	TGCGCCAGTGGCGGCTCGCGGTACGAGCAGTACTTC	CASGGSRYEQYF
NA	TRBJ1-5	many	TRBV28	TGTGCCAGCAGTTTCCTTTTGGCGCTGGGGAATAGCAATCAGCCCCAGCATTTT	CASSFLLALGNSNQPQHF
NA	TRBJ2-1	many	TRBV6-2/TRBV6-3	TGTGCCAGCAGTTACCGGGGACTTAATGAGCAGTTCTTC	CASSYRGLNEQFF
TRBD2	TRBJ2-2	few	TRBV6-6	TGTGCCAGCATCCTGGGACTAGAGGGGGAGCTGTTTTTT	CASILGLEGELFF
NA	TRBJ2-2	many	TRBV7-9	TGTGCCAGCAGCTTAGTAGGGAGATCGAACACCGGGGAGCTGTTTTTT	CASSLVGRSNTGELFF
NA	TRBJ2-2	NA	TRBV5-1	TGCGCCAGCAGACTGAACCTTCAGACCGGGGAGCTGTTTTTT	CASRLNLQTGELFF
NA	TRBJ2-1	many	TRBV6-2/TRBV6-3	TGTGCCAGCAGTTACCAGGAAATGCTTCGAAACAATGAGCAGTTCTTC	CASSYQEMLRNNEQFF
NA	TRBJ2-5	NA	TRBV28	TGTGCCAGCAGTTCCTACAGGACCCAGTACTTC	CASSSYRTQYF
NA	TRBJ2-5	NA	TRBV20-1	TGCAGTGCTACCATTGGGGTGGGGACCCAGTACTTC	CSATIGVGTQYF
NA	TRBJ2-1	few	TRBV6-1	TGTGCCAGCAGTGACAGGGAGGTCTACAATGAGCAGTTCTTC	CASSDREVYNEQFF
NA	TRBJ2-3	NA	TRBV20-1	TGCAGTGCCCATCACCATCGCGAAGATACGCAGTATTTT	CSAHHHREDTQYF
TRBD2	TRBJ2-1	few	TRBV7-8	TGTGCCAGCAGCTTAGTGACTAGCGGGAGCCTCTACAATGAGCAGTTCTTC	CASSLVTSGSLYNEQFF
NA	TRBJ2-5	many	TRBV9	TGTGCCAGCAGCGTAGGAGGCAGTTACCAAGAGACCCAGTACTTC	CASSVGGSYQETQYF
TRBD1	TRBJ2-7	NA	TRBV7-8	TGTGCCAGCAGCTTTATACAGGGGATGAGCGAGCAGTACTTC	CASSFIQGMSEQYF
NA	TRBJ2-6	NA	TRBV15	TGTGCCACCAGCAGGGGACCGCCGTCTGGGGCCAACGTCCTGACTTTC	CATSRGPPSGANVLTF
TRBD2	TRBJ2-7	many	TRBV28	TGTGCCAGCAGTTCGGGGGGAGGGCTCGAGCAGTACTTC	CASSSGGGLEQYF
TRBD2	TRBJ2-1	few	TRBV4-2	TGTGCCAGCAGCCAAGAAGCGGGAGACTCCTACAATGAGCAGTTCTTC	CASSQEAGDSYNEQFF
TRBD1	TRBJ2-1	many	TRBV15	TGTGCCACCAGCAGAGATCCAACTAGGGGGCAGAATGAGCAGTTCTTC	CATSRDPTRGQNEQFF
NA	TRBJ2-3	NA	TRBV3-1	TGTGCCAGCAGCCAAGGAGACCCGGCCTCAGATACGCAGTATTTT	CASSQGDPASDTQYF
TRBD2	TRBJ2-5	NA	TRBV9	TGTGCCAGCAGCGTAGTAGCTAGCGGACAAGAGACCCAGTACTTC	CASSVVASGQETQYF
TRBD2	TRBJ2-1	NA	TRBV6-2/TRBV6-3	TGTGCCACCTCTAGCGGACTAGCGGGGCTCAATGAGCAGTTCTTC	CATSSGLAGLNEQFF
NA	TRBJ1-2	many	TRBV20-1	TGCAGTGCTAGAGCAGACCGGGGGAACAACTATGGCTACACCTTC	CSARADRGNNYGYTF
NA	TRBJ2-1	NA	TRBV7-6	TGTGCCAGCAGCTTAACCCCCGGGGAGCAGTTCTTC	CASSLTPGEQFF